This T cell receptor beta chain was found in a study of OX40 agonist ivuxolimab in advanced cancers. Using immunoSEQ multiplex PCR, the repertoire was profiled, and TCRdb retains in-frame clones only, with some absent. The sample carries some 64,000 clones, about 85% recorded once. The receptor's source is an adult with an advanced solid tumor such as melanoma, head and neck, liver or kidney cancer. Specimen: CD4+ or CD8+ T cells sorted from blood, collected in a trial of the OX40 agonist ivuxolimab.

In DNA, the CDR3 is TGTGCCTGGAGAAAGCCTCAGACTCCCTCACCCCTCCACTTT. This encodes CAWRKPQTPSPLHF. The chain links TRBV30 to TRBJ1-6, with D unclear. Trimming left V 3 bases short and J 10 bases short, with 16 bases between. The CDR3 covers 14 residues. Germline assignment: CDR1 GTSNPN and CDR2 SVGIG (reference sequence).